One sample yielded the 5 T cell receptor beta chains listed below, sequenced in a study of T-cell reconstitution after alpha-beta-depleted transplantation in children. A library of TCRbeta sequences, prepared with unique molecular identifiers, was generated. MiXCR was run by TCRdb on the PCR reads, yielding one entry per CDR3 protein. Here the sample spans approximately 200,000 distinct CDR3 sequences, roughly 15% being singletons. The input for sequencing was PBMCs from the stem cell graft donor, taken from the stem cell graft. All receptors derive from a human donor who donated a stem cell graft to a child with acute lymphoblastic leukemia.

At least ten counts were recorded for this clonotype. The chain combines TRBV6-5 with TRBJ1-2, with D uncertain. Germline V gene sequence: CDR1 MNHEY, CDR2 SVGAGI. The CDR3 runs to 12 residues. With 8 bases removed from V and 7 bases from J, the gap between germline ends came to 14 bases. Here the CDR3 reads CASRALTGGYTF. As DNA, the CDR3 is TGTGCCAGCCGGGCACTTACTGGTGGCTACACCTTC.

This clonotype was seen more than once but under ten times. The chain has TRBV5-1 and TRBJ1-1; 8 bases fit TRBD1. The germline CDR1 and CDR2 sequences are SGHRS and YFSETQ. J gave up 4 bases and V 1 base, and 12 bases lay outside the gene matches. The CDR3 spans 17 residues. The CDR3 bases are TGCGCCAGCAGCTTGCAATCTGTAGGACAGGGTGGCACTGAAGCTTTCTTT. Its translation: CASSLQSVGQGGTEAFF.

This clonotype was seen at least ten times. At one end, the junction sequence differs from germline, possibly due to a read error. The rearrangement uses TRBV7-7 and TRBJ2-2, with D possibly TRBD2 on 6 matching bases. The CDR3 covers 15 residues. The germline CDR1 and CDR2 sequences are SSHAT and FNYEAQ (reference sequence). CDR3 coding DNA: TGTGCTAGCAGCCGGGCGGAGGGCATCACCGGGGAGCTGTTTTTT. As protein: CASSRAEGITGELFF.

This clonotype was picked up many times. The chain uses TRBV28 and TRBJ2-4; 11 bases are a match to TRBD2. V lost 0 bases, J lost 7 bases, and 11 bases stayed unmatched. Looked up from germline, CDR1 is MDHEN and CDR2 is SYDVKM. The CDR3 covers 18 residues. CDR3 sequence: CASSLWGTSGPSSNIQYF. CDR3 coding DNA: TGTGCCAGCAGTTTATGGGGGACTAGCGGACCATCGAGCAACATTCAGTACTTC. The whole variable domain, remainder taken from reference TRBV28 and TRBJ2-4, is DVKVTQSSRYLVKRTGEKVFLECVQDMDHENMFWYRQDPGLGLRLIYFSYDVKMKEKGDIPEGYSVSREKKERFSLILESASTNQTSMYLCASSLWGTSGPSSNIQYFGAGTRLSVL.

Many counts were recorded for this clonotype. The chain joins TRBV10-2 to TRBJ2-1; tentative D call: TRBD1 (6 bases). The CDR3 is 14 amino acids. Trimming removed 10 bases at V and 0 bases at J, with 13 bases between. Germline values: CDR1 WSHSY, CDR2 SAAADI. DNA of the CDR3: TGCGCCATCGATAAGACAGGCTCCTACAATGAGCAGTTCTTC. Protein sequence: CAIDKTGSYNEQFF.